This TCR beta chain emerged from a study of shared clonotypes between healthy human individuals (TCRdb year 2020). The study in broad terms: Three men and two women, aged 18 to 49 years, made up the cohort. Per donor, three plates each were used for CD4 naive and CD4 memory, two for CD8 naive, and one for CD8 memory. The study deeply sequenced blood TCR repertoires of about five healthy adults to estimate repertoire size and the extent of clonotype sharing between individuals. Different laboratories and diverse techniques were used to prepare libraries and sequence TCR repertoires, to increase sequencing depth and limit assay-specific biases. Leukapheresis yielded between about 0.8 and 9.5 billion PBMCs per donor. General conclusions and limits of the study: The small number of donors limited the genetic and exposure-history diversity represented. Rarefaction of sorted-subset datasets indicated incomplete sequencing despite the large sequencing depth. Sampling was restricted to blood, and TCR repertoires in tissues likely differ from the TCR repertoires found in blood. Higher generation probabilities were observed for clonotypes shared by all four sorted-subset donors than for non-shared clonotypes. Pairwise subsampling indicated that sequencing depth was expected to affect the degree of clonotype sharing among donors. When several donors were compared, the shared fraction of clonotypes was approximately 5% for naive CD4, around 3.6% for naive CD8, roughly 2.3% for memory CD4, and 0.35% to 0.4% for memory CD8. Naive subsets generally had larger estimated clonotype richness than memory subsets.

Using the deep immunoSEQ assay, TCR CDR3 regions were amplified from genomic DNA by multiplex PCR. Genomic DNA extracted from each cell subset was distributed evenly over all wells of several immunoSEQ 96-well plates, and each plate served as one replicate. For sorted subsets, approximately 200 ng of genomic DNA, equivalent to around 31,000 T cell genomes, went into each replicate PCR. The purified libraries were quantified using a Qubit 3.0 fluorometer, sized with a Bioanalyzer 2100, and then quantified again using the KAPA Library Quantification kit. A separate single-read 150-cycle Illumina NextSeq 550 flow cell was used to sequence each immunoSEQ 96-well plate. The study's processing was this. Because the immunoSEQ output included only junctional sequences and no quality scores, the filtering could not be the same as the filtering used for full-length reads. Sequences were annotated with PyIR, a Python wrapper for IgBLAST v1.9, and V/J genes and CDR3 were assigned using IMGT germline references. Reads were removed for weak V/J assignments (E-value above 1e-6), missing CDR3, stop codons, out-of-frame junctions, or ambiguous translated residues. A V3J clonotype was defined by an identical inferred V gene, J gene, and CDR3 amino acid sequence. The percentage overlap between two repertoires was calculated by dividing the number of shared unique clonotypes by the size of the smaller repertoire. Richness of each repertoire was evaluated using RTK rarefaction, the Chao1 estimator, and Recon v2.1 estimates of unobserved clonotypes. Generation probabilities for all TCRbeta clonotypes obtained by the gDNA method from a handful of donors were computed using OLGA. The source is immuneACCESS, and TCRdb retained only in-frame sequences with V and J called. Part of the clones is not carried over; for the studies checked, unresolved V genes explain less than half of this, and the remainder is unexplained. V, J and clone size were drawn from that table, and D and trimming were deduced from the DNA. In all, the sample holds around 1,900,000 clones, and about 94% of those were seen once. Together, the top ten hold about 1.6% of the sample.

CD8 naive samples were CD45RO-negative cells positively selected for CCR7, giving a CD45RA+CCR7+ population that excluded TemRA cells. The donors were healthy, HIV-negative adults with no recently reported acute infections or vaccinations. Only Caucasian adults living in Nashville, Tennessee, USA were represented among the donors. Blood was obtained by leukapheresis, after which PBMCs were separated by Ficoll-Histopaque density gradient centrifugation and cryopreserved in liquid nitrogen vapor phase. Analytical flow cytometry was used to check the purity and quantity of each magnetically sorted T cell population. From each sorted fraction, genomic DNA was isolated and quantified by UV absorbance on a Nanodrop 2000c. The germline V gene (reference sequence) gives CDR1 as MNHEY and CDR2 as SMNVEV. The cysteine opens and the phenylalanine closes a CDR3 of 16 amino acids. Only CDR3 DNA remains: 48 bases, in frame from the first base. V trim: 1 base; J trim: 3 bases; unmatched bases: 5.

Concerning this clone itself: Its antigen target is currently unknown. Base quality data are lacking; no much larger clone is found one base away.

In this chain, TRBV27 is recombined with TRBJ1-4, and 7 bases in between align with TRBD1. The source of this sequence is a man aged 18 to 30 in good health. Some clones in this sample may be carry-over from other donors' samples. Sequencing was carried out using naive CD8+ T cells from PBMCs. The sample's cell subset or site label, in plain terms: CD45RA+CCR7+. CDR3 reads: CASSLYPGQPNEKLFF. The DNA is TGTGCCAGCAGTTTATACCCGGGACAGCCTAATGAAAAACTGTTTTTT.